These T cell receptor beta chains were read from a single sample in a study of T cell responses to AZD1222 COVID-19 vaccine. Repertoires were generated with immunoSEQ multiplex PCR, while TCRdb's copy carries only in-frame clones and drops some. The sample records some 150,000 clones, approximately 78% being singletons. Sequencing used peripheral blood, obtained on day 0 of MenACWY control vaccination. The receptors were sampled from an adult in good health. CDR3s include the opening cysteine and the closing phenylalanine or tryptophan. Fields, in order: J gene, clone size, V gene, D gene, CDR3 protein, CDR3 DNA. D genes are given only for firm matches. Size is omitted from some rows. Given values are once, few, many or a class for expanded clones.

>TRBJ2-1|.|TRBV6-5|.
CASSYGTALEQFF
TGTGCCAGCAGCTACGGGACGGCTTTGGAGCAGTTCTTC
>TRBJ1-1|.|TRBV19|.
CASSQGFSLNTEAFF
TGTGCCAGTAGCCAGGGTTTTTCCTTGAACACTGAAGCTTTCTTT
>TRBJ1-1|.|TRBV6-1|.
CASSEALGNTEAFF
TGTGCCAGCAGTGAAGCGCTGGGGAACACTGAAGCTTTCTTT
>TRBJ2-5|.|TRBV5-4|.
CASSSLPGETQYF
TGTGCCAGCAGCTCCCTTCCAGGGGAGACCCAGTACTTC
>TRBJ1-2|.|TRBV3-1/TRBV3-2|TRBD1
CASSLGQSYGYTF
TGTGCCAGCAGCCTGGGACAGTCATATGGCTACACCTTC
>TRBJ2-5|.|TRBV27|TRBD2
CASSFRTRTSGGQETQYF
TGTGCCAGCAGTTTCCGCACCAGGACTAGCGGGGGGCAAGAGACCCAGTACTTC
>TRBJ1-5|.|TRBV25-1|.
CASSPGVGQPQHF
TGTGCCAGCAGTCCGGGAGTTGGTCAGCCCCAGCATTTT
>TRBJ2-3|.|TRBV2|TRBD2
CASSLSSGSTDTQYF
TGTGCCAGCAGCCTTTCTAGCGGGAGCACAGATACGCAGTATTTT
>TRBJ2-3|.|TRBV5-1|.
CASSLTGGYTDTQYF
TGCGCCAGCAGCTTGACAGGTGGTTACACAGATACGCAGTATTTT
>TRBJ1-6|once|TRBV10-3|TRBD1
CAISDPADRGNSPLHF
TGTGCCATCAGTGACCCGGCAGACAGGGGTAATTCACCCCTCCACTTT
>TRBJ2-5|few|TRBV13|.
CASSLENQETQYF
TGTGCCAGCAGCTTGGAGAACCAAGAGACCCAGTACTTC
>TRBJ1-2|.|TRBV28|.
CASSLSLSAYGYTF
TGTGCCAGCAGTTTGTCCCTTAGTGCCTATGGCTACACCTTC
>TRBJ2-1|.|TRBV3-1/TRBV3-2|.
CASSQGGTGQYNEQFF
TGTGCCAGCAGCCAAGGGGGAACGGGGCAGTACAATGAGCAGTTCTTC
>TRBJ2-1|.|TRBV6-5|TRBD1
CASTTGTVNEQFF
TGTGCCAGCACCACCGGGACAGTGAATGAGCAGTTCTTC
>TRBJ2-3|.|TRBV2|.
CASSVAQGVQVADTQYF
TGTGCCAGCAGTGTGGCCCAAGGAGTTCAGGTCGCAGATACGCAGTATTTT
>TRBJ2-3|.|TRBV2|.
CASSARGASTDTQYF
TGTGCCAGCAGCGCCCGGGGGGCGAGCACAGATACGCAGTATTTT
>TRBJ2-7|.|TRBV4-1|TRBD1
CASSQMTGGVEQYF
TGCGCCAGCAGCCAGATGACAGGGGGGGTCGAGCAGTACTTC
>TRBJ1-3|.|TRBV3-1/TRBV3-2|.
CASSQDTGFGNTIYF
TGTGCCAGCAGCCAAGATACGGGATTTGGAAACACCATATATTTT
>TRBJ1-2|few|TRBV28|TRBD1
CASSISGTVNGYTF
TGTGCCAGCAGTATCTCCGGGACAGTCAATGGCTACACCTTC
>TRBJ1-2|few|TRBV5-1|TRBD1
CASSSSWDRVGGYTF
TGCGCCAGCAGCTCCTCTTGGGACAGGGTCGGCGGCTACACCTTC
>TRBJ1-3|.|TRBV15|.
CATSRERAGRGNTIYF
TGTGCCACCAGCAGAGAGAGAGCAGGGAGAGGAAACACCATATATTTT
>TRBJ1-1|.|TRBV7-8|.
CASSAGGGNTEAFF
TGTGCCAGCAGCGCCGGGGGCGGTAACACTGAAGCTTTCTTT
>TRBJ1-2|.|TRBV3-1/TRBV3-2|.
CASSQPARVGTINYGYTF
TGTGCCAGCAGCCAACCGGCTAGGGTGGGGACCATCAACTATGGCTACACCTTC
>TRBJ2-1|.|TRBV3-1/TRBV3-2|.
CASSHPGGLRGDEQFF
TGTGCCAGCAGCCACCCCGGGGGACTTAGAGGTGATGAGCAGTTCTTC
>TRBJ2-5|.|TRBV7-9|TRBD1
CASSLSTGVGETQYF
TGTGCCAGCAGCTTATCGACAGGGGTAGGAGAGACCCAGTACTTC
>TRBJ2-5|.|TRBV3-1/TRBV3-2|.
CASSQPGRTQYF
TGTGCCAGCAGCCAACCCGGACGGACCCAGTACTTC
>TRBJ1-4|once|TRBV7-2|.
CASSADRRNEKLFF
TGTGCCAGCAGCGCCGACAGGAGGAATGAAAAACTGTTTTTT
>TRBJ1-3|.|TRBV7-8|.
CASSRVQSDSGNTIYF
TGTGCCAGCAGCCGCGTACAGTCGGACTCTGGAAACACCATATATTTT
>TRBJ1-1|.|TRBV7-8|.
CASSLEQGNPEAFF
TGTGCCAGCAGCTTAGAACAGGGTAACCCTGAAGCTTTCTTT
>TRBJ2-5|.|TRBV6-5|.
CASYFQETQYF
TGTGCCAGCTATTTTCAAGAGACCCAGTACTTC
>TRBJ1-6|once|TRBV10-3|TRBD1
CAISVDRNSPLHF
TGTGCCATCAGTGTGGACAGGAATTCACCCCTCCACTTT
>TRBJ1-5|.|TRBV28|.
CASSLPSGSNQPQHF
TGTGCCAGCAGTTTACCGTCCGGGAGCAATCAGCCCCAGCATTTT
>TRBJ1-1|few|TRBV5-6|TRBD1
CASSWGGQGRLTEAFF
TGTGCCAGCAGCTGGGGCGGACAGGGACGATTGACTGAAGCTTTCTTT
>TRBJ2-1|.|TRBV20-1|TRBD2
CSASRTSGGSSSYNEQFF
TGCAGTGCTAGTAGGACTAGCGGGGGGTCTAGCTCCTACAATGAGCAGTTCTTC
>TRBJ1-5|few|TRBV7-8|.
CASSPNVNSNQPQHF
TGTGCCAGCAGCCCAAACGTTAATAGCAATCAGCCCCAGCATTTT
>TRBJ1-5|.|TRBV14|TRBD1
CASNLGQGSNQPQHF
TGTGCCAGCAACCTTGGACAGGGGTCAAATCAGCCCCAGCATTTT
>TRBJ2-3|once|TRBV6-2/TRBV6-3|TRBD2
CASSTTSRPDTQYF
TGTGCCAGCAGTACGACTAGCCGCCCAGATACGCAGTATTTT
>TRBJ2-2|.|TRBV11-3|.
CASSYRPGELFF
TGTGCCAGCAGCTACCGACCCGGGGAGCTGTTTTTT
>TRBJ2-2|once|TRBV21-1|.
CASSKGLAGTTGELFF
TGTGCCAGCAGCAAGGGACTAGCGGGGACCACCGGGGAGCTGTTTTTT
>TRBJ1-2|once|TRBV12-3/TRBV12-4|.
CASSSLTAYGYTF
TGTGCCAGCAGTTCCCTGACAGCCTATGGCTACACCTTC
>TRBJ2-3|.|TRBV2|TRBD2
CASSLAGGSADTQYF
TGTGCCAGCAGTTTAGCGGGGGGGTCAGCTGATACGCAGTATTTT
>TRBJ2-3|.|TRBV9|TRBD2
CASSPGLAGEPRRVTDTQYF
TGTGCCAGCAGCCCCGGGCTAGCGGGGGAACCACGGCGGGTTACAGATACGCAGTATTTT
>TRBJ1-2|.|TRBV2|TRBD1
CASSAGTGGGYTF
TGTGCCAGCAGTGCCGGGACAGGGGGCGGCTACACCTTC
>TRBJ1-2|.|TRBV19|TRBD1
CASSPTGDRGYTF
TGTGCCAGTAGCCCGACAGGGGATAGAGGCTACACCTTC
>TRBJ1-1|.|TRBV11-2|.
CASSSPRTGYTEAFF
TGTGCCAGCAGCTCCCCCCGCACAGGCTATACTGAAGCTTTCTTT
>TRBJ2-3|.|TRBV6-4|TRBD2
CATREGGSHTDTQYF
TGTGCCACCCGGGAGGGCGGGTCACACACAGATACGCAGTATTTT
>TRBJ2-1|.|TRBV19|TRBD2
CASSIGLAEQFF
TGTGCCAGTAGTATAGGACTAGCGGAGCAGTTCTTC
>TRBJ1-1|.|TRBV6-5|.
CASSYSPTGSTEAFF
TGTGCCAGCAGTTACTCACCTACAGGGAGCACTGAAGCTTTCTTT
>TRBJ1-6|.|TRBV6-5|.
CASSYRLDPYNSPLHF
TGTGCCAGCAGTTATAGGCTTGACCCCTATAATTCACCCCTCCACTTT
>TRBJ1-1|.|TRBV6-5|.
CASAGNTEAFF
TGTGCCAGCGCAGGGAACACTGAAGCTTTCTTT
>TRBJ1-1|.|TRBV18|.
CASSPLNTEAFF
TGTGCCAGCTCACCTCTCAACACTGAAGCTTTCTTT
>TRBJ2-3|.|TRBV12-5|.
CASGLVQTTDTQYF
TGTGCTAGTGGTTTGGTACAAACGACAGATACGCAGTATTTT
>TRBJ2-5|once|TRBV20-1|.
CSARDQETQYF
TGCAGTGCTAGGGACCAAGAGACCCAGTACTTC
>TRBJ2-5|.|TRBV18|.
CASSPLRLADGRWETQYF
TGTGCCAGCTCACCACTTAGGTTAGCGGATGGACGATGGGAGACCCAGTACTTC
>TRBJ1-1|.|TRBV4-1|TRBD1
CASSRPTGSNPEAFF
TGCGCCAGCAGCCGCCCGACAGGGAGTAACCCTGAAGCTTTCTTT
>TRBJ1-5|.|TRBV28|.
CASSPPVQPQHF
TGTGCCAGCAGTCCACCCGTTCAGCCCCAGCATTTT
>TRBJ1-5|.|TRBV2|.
CASSALDRSNQPQHF
TGTGCCAGCAGCGCCCTAGACAGGAGCAATCAGCCCCAGCATTTT
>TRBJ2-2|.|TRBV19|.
CASYAWTGELFF
TGTGCCAGTTACGCATGGACCGGGGAGCTGTTTTTT